This paragraph covers one T cell receptor (beta chain) sequence. Its antigen is unknown. Sequenced by immunoSEQ multiplex PCR; TCRdb stores in-frame clones only, minus some. This sample has under 250,000 clones, with around nine tenths found just once. The sample belongs to a study of cytomegalovirus exposure and HLA in healthy donors. General observations from the study: Subsequent analysis of the roughly 120 validation repertoires found a tendency for first-cohort TCR clusters to co-occur. Published work reported that the classifier diagnosed cytomegalovirus status with high specificity and sensitivity. The authors listed 150 to 200 TCR beta chains as cytomegalovirus-associated.

Sequencing used PBMCs. The clonotype comes from a woman younger than 30 in good health and CMV-seropositive.

The CDR3 spells CASLQGGLYEQYF. The CDR3 DNA follows: TGTGCCAGCCTCCAAGGGGGCCTATACGAGCAGTACTTC. The chain carries TRBV28 and TRBJ2-7; 7 bases fit TRBD1. The CDR3 runs to 13 residues. Per the germline V gene, CDR1 is MDHEN and CDR2 is SYDVKM. V dropped 8 bases and J dropped 4; count of bases not matched to a gene: 8.